Following are 2 T cell receptor beta chains from one sample sequenced in a study of blood T cell repertoires in COVID-19. Repertoires were generated with immunoSEQ multiplex PCR, while TCRdb's copy carries only in-frame clones and drops some. The top ten hold roughly 13% of the sample, which has about 480,000 clones, around 88% seen once. Sequencing was performed on peripheral blood. The receptor set was obtained from a woman between 45 and 65 years old with COVID-19, enrolled during active disease.

The V gene is TRBV6-6, the J gene TRBJ2-5; 10 nucleotides line up with TRBD1. The J segment lost 4 bases and the V segment lost 7 bases, leaving 12 bases of the junction unmatched. There are 16 residues in the CDR3. Per germline, CDR1 MNHNY and CDR2 SVGAGI (reference sequence). DNA for the CDR3: TGTGCCAGCACCAACAGCGACAGGGGGCAGAGAGAGACCCAGTACTTC. Translating it yields CASTNSDRGQRETQYF.

This chain uses TRBV7-3 with TRBJ1-2; 7 bases match TRBD1. Germline assignment: CDR1 SGHTA and CDR2 FQGTGA. V lost 6 bases, J lost 4 bases, and 5 bases stayed unmatched. This CDR3 contains 13 residues. The DNA of the CDR3 is TGTGCCAGCAGTGGGCCAGGGGGCTATGGCTACACCTTC. Its protein is CASSGPGGYGYTF. The variable domain in full, completed from reference TRBV7-3 and TRBJ1-2, reads GAGVSQTPSNKVTEKGKYVELRCDPISGHTALYWYRQSLGQGPEFLIYFQGTGAADDSGLPNDRFFAVRPEGSVSTLKIQRTERGDSAVYLCASSGPGGYGYTFGSGTRLTVV.